The source of this TCR beta chain is a study of beta chain features in type 1 diabetes. Study-level findings and limits: VDJ junctions from patients with type 1 diabetes contained fewer insertions and more deletions. TCRB CDR3 length was moderately but significantly reduced in all four CD4+ subsets of Type 1 diabetes patients.

Every participating donor gave one draw, a heparinised blood sample averaging about 100 mL. Cells sorted by CD45RO/CCR7/CD25/CD127/CD95/CD27 comprised CD4+ naive, central memory, regulatory and stem cell-like memory cells. Trimming removed 4 bases from V and 8 bases from J, with 19 bases in between. From germline, CDR1 is SGDLS and CDR2 YYNGEE. The CDR3 totals 15 residues. This clone was recorded a few times. Its target is not known. All of the isolated RNA was reverse transcribed, so expressed TCRB transcripts were sequenced. The protocol was immunoSEQ multiplex PCR, while the TCRdb copy is restricted to in-frame clones and leaves out a portion. The data show some 640,000 clones, with roughly 13% seen just once and approximately 0.039% held by the top ten.

J is TRBJ2-4 and V is TRBV9; weak D call: TRBD1 (6 bases). This TCR was recovered from a man aged 18 to 30 with type 1 diabetes. The sequencing sample was made of naive CD4+ T cells from blood. This chain's CDR3 is CASSPSIQGVDIQYF. CDR3 in DNA: TGTGCCAGCAGCCCTTCGATACAGGGTGTAGACATTCAGTACTTC.